The clone carrying this TCR beta chain was recorded at least ten times. Its antigen is currently unknown. Molecular-barcoded quantitative 5'-RACE produced these TCR beta libraries. From the 5' RACE reads, TCRdb called clonotypes with MiXCR, one entry per CDR3 protein. The data contain 200,000 or so distinct CDR3 sequences, over 10% of them seen just once; the ten biggest clones take up more than 9.5%. The sample originates from a study of CD8 T cells in ankylosing spondylitis. Points from the study as a whole: Relatively scarce in peripheral blood, disease-linked clones were CD8+. Some motif variants were previously reported in reactive arthritis synovial fluid and blood. Ankylosing spondylitis blood appeared to be characterized by a TCR beta motif of eight or nine highly homologous variants.

Trimming cost V 6 bases and J 6 bases, with 9 bases left between them. The CDR3 loop spans 11 amino acids. The sample was blood, either unsorted or a sorted T cell fraction (not recorded which). The rearrangement uses TRBV12-3 or TRBV12-4 and TRBJ2-7; tentative D call: TRBD2 (5 bases). The clonotype originates from a female donor with ankylosing spondylitis or in good health (not recorded which). CDR3 loop: CASRRVGEQYF. The CDR3 DNA sequence: TGTGCCAGCAGGCGGGTGGGCGAGCAGTACTTC.